This T cell receptor (beta chain) was profiled in a study of T cell responses to AZD1222 COVID-19 vaccine. Background on the study: Analysis merged second doses at about 4 or about 12 weeks. Study-level results: Spike-specific TCR breadth rose after two AZD1222 doses, and depth rose as well. Sampling captured repertoires only after the peak T cell response. Per reports, nearly half of all spike-specific TCRs target regions that are unmutated in variants.

The protocol was immunoSEQ multiplex PCR, while the TCRdb copy is restricted to in-frame clones and leaves out a portion. The sample holds over 120,000 clones, 92% seen once. About this clone itself: Its antigen remains unidentified.

This CDR3 is 11 amino acids long. Germline V gene sequence: CDR1 MDHEN, CDR2 SYDVKM. The V and J ends lost 3 bases and 4 bases respectively, with 3 bases between them. The sequence was collected from an adult in good health. The rearrangement links TRBV28 to TRBJ1-2; no firm D call. Here the sequenced sample was peripheral blood, taken on day 0 of AZD1222 vaccination. This chain's CDR3 is CASSFPYGYTF. CDR3 coding DNA: TGTGCCAGCAGTTTTCCCTATGGCTACACCTTC.